The text below deals with one T cell receptor beta chain. This sample was included in a study of blood T cell repertoires in COVID-19. Two consecutive negative NP/OP PCR tests, clearance, or resolved symptoms defined Cohort 3 recovery. The J segment lost 5 bases and the V segment lost 7 bases, leaving 8 bases of the junction unmatched. The CDR3 runs to 14 residues. Germline values: CDR1 LNHDA, CDR2 SQIVND (reference sequence). Assay used: immunoSEQ multiplex PCR; TCRdb lists only in-frame clones, some missing. The top ten hold approximately 10% of the sample, which has under 200,000 clones, over 75% seen once.

This clonotype originated in a man aged 50 to 59 who had recovered from COVID-19. The rearrangement uses TRBV19 and TRBJ1-5; 7 bases align to TRBD1. Sequencing used PBMCs or T cells enriched from blood (not recorded which). CDR3 DNA sequence: TGTGCCAGTACCCCGACAGGGCGTCATCAGCCCCAGCATTTT. This encodes CASTPTGRHQPQHF.